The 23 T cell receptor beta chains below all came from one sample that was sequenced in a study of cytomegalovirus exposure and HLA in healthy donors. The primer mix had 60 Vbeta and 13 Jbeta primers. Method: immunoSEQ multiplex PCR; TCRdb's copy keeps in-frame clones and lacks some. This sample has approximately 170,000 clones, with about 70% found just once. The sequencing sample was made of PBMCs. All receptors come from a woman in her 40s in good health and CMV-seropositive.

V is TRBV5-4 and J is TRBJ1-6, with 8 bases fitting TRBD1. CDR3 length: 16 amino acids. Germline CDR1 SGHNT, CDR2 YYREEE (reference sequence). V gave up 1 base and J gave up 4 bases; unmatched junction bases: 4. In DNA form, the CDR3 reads TGTGCCAGCAGCTTGCCAGGGGGCCTTTATAATTCACCCCTCCACTTT. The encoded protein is CASSLPGGLYNSPLHF.

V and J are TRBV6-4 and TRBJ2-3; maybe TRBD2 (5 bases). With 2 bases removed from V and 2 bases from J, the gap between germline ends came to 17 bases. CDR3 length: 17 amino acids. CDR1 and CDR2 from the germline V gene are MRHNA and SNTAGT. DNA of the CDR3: TGTGCCAGCAGTGACCCTACTAGTCTCTTACTCACAGATACGCAGTATTTT. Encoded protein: CASSDPTSLLLTDTQYF.

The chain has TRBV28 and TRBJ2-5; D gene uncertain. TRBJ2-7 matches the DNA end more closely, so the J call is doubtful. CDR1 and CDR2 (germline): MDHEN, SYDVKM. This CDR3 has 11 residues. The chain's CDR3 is CASKSNYEQYF. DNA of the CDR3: TGTGCCAGCAAATCTAACTACGAGCAGTACTTC.

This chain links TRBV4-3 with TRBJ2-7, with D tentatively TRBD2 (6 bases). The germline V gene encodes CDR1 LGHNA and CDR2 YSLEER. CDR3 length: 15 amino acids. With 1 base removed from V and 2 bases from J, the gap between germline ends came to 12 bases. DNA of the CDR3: TGCGCCAGCAGCCAAGGTGAGGGAGGAGCCTACGAGCAGTACTTC. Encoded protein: CASSQGEGGAYEQYF.

CDR3 amino acids: CASTSSGFTDTQYF. CDR3 coding DNA: TGTGCCAGCACGTCTAGCGGGTTCACAGATACGCAGTATTTT. V usage is TRBV11-1 and J usage is TRBJ2-3; 8 nucleotides agree with TRBD2. J was trimmed by 2 bases and V by 7 bases; bases with no gene match: 5. CDR1 is SGHAT and CDR2 is FQDESV in the germline V gene (reference sequence). The CDR3 covers 14 residues.

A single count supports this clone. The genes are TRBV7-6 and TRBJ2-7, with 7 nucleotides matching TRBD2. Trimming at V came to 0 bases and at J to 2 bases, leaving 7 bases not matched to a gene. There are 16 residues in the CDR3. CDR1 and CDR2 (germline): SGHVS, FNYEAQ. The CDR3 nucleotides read TGTGCCAGCAGCTTAGCGGCTAGCGGAAATACCTACGAGCAGTACTTC. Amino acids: CASSLAASGNTYEQYF.

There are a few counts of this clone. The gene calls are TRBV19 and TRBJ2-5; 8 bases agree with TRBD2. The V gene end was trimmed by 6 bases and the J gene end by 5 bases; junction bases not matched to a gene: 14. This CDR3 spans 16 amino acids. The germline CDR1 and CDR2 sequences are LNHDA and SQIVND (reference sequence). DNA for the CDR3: TGTGCCAGTAGAAGACGGGGGGGTACATTCTTGGAGACCCAGTACTTC. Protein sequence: CASRRRGGTFLETQYF. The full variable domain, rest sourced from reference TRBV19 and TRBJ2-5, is DGGITQSPKYLFRKEGQNVTLSCEQNLNHDAMYWYRQDPGQGLRLIYYSQIVNDFQKGDIAEGYSVSREKKESFPLTVTSAQKNPTAFYLCASRRRGGTFLETQYFGPGTRLLVL.

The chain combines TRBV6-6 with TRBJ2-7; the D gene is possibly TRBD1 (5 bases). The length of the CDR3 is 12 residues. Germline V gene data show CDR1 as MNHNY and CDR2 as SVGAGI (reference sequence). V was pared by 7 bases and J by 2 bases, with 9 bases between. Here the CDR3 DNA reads TGTGCCAGCAATGGCAGGGCCTACGAGCAGTACTTC. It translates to CASNGRAYEQYF.

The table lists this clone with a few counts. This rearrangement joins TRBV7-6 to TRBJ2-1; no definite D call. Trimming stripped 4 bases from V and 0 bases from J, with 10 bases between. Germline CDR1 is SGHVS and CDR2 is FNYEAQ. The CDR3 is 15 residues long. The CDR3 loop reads CASSSREDSYNEQFF. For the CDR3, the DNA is TGTGCCAGCAGCTCGAGAGAGGACTCCTACAATGAGCAGTTCTTC.

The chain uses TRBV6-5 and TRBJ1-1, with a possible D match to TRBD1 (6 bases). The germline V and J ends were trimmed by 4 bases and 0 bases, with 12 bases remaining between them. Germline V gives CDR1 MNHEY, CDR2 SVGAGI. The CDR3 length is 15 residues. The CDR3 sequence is CASSWQGNMNTEAFF. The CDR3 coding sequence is TGTGCCAGCAGTTGGCAGGGGAATATGAACACTGAAGCTTTCTTT.

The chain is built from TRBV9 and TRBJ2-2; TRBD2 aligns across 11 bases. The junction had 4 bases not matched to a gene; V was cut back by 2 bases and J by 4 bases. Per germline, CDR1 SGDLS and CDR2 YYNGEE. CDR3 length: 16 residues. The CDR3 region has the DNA TGTGCCAGCAGCGTGTTAGCGGGGGGGCTCACCGGGGAGCTGTTTTTT. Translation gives CASSVLAGGLTGELFF.

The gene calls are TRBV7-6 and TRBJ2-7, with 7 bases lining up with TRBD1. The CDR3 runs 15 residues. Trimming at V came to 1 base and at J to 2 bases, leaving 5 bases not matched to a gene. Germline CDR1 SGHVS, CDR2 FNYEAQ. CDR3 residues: CASSLEGDSPYEQYF. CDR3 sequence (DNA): TGTGCCAGCAGCTTAGAGGGGGACAGTCCCTACGAGCAGTACTTC.

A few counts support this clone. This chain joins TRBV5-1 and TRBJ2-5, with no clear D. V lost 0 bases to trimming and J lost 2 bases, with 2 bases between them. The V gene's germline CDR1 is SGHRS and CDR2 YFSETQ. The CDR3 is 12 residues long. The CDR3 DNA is TGCGCCAGCAGCTTGGCACAAGAGACCCAGTACTTC. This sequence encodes CASSLAQETQYF. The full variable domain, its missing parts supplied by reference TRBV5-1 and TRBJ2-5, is KAGVTQTPRYLIKTRGQQVTLSCSPISGHRSVSWYQQTPGQGLQFLFEYFSETQRNKGNFPGRFSGRQFSNSRSEMNVSTLELGDSALYLCASSLAQETQYFGPGTRLLVL.

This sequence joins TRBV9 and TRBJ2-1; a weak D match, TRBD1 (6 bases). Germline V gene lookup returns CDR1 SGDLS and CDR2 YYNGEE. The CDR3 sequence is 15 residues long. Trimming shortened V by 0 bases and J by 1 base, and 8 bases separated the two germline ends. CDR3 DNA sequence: TGTGCCAGCAGCGTAGCCAGGGGTTCCTACAATGAGCAGTTCTTC. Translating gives CASSVARGSYNEQFF.

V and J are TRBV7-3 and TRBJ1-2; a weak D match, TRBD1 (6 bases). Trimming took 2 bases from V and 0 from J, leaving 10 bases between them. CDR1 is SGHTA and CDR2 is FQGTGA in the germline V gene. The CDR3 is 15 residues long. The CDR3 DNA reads TGTGCCAGCAGCTTACGGGCAGGGGCTAACTATGGCTACACCTTC. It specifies CASSLRAGANYGYTF.

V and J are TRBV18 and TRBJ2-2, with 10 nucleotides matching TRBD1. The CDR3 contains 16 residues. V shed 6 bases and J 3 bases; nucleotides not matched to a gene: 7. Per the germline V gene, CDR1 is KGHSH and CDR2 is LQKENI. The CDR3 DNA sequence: TGTGCCAGCTCCCCCTTTGGGACAGGGGACACCGGGGAGCTGTTTTTT. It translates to CASSPFGTGDTGELFF.

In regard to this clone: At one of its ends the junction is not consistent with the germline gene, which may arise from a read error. CDR3 sequence: CSSSSLVGRGGYEQYF. Written as DNA, the CDR3 is TGTTCCAGCAGCTCCCTAGTAGGCAGGGGTGGCTACGAGCAGTACTTC. V is TRBV7-9 and J is TRBJ2-7; TRBD1 might be the D (6 bases). Germline V CDR1 and CDR2: SEHNR, FQNEAQ (reference sequence). The CDR3 runs to 16 residues.

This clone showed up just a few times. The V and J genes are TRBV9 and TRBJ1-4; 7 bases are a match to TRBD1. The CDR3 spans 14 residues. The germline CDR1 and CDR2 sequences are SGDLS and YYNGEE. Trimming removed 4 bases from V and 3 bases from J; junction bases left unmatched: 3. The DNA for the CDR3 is TGTGCCAGCAGCTCCGGGACAGCTAATGAAAAACTGTTTTTT. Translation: CASSSGTANEKLFF.

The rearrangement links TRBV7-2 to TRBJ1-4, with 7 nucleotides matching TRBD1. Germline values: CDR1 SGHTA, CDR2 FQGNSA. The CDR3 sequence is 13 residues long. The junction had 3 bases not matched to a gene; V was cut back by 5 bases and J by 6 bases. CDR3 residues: CASSRTGDEKLFF. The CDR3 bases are TGTGCCAGCAGCCGAACAGGGGATGAAAAACTGTTTTTT.

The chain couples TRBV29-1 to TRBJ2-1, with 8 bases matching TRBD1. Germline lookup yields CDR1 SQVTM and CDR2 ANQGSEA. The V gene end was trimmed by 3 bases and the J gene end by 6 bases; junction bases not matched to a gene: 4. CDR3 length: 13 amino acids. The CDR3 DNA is TGCAGCGTTGACCAGGGGGCCAGCAATGAGCAGTTCTTC. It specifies CSVDQGASNEQFF.

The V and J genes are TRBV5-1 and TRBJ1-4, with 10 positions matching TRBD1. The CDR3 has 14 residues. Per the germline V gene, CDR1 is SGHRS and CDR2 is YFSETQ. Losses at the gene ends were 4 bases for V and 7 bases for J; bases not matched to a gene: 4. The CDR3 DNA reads TGCGCCAGCAGCATCGGACAGGGGGGTGAAAAACTGTTTTTT. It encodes CASSIGQGGEKLFF.

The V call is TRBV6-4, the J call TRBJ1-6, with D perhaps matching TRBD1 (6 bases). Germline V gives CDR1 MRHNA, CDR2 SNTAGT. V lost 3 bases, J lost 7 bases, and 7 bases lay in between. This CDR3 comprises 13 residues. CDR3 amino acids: CASSEGANSPLHF. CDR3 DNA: TGTGCCAGCAGTGAGGGGGCGAATTCACCCCTCCACTTT.

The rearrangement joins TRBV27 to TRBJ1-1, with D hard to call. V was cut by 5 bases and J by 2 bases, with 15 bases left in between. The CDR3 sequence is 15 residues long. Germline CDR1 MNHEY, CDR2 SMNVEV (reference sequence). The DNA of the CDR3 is TGTGCCAGCAGTGTCACCATGAGAAGAAACACTGAAGCTTTCTTT. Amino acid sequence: CASSVTMRRNTEAFF.